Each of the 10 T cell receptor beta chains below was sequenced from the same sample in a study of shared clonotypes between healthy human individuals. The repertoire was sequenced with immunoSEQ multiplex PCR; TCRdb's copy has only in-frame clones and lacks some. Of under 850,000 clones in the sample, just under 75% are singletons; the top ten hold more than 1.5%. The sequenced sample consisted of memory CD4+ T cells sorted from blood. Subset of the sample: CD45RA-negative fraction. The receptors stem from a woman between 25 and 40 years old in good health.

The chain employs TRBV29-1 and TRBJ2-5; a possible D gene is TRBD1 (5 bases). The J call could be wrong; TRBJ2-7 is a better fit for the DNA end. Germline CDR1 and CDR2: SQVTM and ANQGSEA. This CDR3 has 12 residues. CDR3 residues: CSVEDQGYEQYF. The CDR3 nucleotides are TGCAGCGTTGAAGATCAGGGTTACGAGCAGTACTTC.

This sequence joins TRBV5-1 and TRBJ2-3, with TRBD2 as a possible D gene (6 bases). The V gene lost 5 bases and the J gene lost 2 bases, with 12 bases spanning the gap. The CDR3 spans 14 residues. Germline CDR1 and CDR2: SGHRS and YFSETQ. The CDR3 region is CASSKAGYTDTQYF. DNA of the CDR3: TGCGCCAGCAGTAAGGCGGGGTACACAGATACGCAGTATTTT.

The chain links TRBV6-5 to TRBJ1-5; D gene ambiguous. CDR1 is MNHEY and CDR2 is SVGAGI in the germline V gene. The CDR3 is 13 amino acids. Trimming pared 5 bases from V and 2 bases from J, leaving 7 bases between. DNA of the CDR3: TGTGCCAGCAGTGCCCGTGGCAATCAGCCCCAGCATTTT. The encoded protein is CASSARGNQPQHF.

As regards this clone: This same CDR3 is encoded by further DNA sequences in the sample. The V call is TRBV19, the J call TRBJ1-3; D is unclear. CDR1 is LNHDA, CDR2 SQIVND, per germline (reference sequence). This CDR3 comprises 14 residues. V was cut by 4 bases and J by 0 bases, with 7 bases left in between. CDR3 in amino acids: CASSTGFSGNTIYF. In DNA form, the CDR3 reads TGTGCCAGTAGTACGGGGTTCTCTGGAAACACCATATATTTT.

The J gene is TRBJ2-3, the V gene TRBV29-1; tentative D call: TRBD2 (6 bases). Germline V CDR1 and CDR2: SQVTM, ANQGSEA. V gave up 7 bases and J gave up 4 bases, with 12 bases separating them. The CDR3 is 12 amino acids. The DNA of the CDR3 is TGCAGCGCTACCAGGGAGGCAGATACGCAGTATTTT. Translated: CSATREADTQYF.

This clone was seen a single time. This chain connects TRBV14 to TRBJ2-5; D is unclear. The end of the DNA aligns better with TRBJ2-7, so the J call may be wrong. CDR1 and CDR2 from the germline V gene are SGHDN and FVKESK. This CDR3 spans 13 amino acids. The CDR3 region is CASSPGTLYEQYF. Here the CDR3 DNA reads TGTGCCAGCAGTCCCGGAACCCTCTACGAGCAGTACTTC.

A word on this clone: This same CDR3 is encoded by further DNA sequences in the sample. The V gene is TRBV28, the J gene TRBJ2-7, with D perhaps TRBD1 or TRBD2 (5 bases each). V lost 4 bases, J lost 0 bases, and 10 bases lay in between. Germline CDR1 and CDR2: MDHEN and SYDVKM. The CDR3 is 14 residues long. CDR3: CASSSSGSSYEQYF. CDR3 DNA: TGTGCCAGCAGTTCCTCAGGGAGCTCCTACGAGCAGTACTTC.

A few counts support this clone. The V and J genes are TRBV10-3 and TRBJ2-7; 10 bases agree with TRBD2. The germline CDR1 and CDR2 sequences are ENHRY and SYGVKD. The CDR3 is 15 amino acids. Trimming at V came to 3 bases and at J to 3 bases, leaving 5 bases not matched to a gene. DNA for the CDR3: TGTGCCATCAGTGAAAGCGGGAGGGCCCGCTACGAGCAGTACTTC. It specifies CAISESGRARYEQYF.

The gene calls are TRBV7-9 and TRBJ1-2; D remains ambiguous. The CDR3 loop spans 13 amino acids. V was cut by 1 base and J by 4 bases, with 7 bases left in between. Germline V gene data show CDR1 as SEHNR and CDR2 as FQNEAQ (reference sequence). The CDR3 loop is CASSLDGVYGYTF. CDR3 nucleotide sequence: TGTGCCAGCAGCTTAGATGGGGTCTATGGCTACACCTTC.

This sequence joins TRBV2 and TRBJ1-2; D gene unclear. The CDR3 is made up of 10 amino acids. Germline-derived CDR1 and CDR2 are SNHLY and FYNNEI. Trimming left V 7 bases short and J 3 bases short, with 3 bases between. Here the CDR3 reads CASKDYGYTF. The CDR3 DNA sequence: TGTGCCAGCAAGGACTATGGCTACACCTTC.